This T cell receptor (beta chain) emerged from a study of blood T cells in healthy people across ages. This clonotype was detected many times. A second PCR, run for about 7 to 11 cycles, used a sample-barcoded 5' primer plus a J-beta primer mix. Every sample returned 3 million or more CDR3-containing paired-end reads. TCRdb re-called the 5' RACE reads with MiXCR, one entry per CDR3 protein. The table lists some 640,000 distinct CDR3 sequences, about 30% of them singletons. The germline gives CDR1 MNHEY, CDR2 SVGAGI. Trimming took 0 bases from V and 4 from J, leaving 10 bases between them. This CDR3 comprises 16 residues.

The sample taken for sequencing was blood. The chain combines TRBV6-5 with TRBJ2-6; maybe TRBD1 (5 bases). This receptor was identified in a woman older than 75 in good health. CDR3 DNA: TGTGCCAGCAGTTACTCGATAGGGGCCGGGGCCAACGTCCTGACTTTC. Encoded protein: CASSYSIGAGANVLTF.